This T cell receptor beta chain was profiled in a study of CD8 T cells in ankylosing spondylitis. Via MiXCR, TCRdb re-called the 5' RACE reads, giving one row per CDR3 protein. Of around 160,000 distinct CDR3 sequences in the sample, roughly 11% were seen once. This clonotype occurred a few times. V lost 0 bases, J lost 13 bases, and 3 bases stayed unmatched. Germline CDR1 WNHNN, CDR2 SYGVQD (reference sequence). The CDR3 is 13 amino acids. The V gene is TRBV10-1, the J gene TRBJ2-1; 10 bases map to TRBD1. The clonotype comes from a male donor with ankylosing spondylitis or in good health (not recorded which). Sequencing was performed on blood, either unsorted or a sorted T cell fraction (not recorded which). CDR3: CASSESDRGYQFF. The CDR3 bases are TGCGCCAGCAGTGAGTCGGACAGGGGGTATCAGTTCTTC.